This T cell receptor beta chain was captured in a study of T cells in Graves' hyperthyroidism and ophthalmopathy. Study-level information: Specimen type is peripheral blood, collected at initial diagnosis prior to any treatment. Notes on the study in general: A 13 V-J signature model discriminated ophthalmopathy versus stable hyperthyroidism.

This CDR3 is 15 amino acids long. Germline V gene data show CDR1 as MDHEN and CDR2 as SYDVKM. In regard to this clonotype: Its antigen is undetermined. One base away lies a much larger clone, so this may be a sequencing read error.

TCR beta CDR3 region amplification was performed from RNA transcripts. Using the HTBI primer set, a first-round RT-PCR was run on the TCR CDR3. Each CDR3 protein gets one entry after TCRdb re-called the multiplex PCR reads with MiXCR. There are about 600,000 distinct CDR3 sequences in the sample; approximately 15% occur only once, and roughly an eighth lies in the top ten. The chain has TRBV28 and TRBJ2-1, with D tentatively TRBD1 (6 bases). The source material was blood. This receptor was identified in a woman aged 50 to 65 with Graves' ophthalmopathy. The CDR3 region is CASSGLGTQGDERFF. The CDR3, as DNA: TGTGCCAGCAGTGGACTCGGGACACAAGGCGATGAGCGGTTCTTC.